The 26 T cell receptor beta chains listed next were all sequenced from one sample in a study of response to subunit inactivated influenza vaccine. Using its own MiXCR run on the RT-PCR reads, TCRdb lists one record per CDR3 protein. The sample carries a few hundred thousand distinct CDR3 sequences, roughly 7.9% recorded once. The sequenced sample was PBMCs from blood, obtained less than 30 months after vaccination. These receptors were collected from a man in his fifties or sixties who received an inactivated influenza vaccine.

This clonotype was counted between two and nine times. The J gene is TRBJ1-1, the V gene TRBV10-3; D is ambiguous. There are 12 residues in the CDR3. Trimming took off 5 bases at V and 4 bases at J, with 8 bases between the two ends. Germline CDR1 and CDR2: ENHRY and SYGVKD. This CDR3 reads CAISRRTTEAFF. DNA for the CDR3: TGTGCCATCAGTCGAAGGACCACTGAAGCTTTCTTT.

The chain combines TRBV12-3 or TRBV12-4 with TRBJ2-1; weak D call: TRBD2 (6 bases). Trimming took off 6 bases at V and 2 bases at J, with 17 bases between the two ends. This CDR3 comprises 16 residues. In nucleotides, the CDR3 is TGTGCCAGCAGATACTCCGGGAGTACCACCTACAATGAGCAGTTCTTC. The encoded protein is CASRYSGSTTYNEQFF.

About this clonotype itself: One junction end does not reproduce the germline sequence, and a read error may be involved. CDR3 in amino acids: CASRQGVSNKQFF. The CDR3, as DNA: TGTGCCAGCAGACAGGGGGTAAGCAATAAGCAGTTCTTC. This chain connects TRBV2 to TRBJ2-1; 8 bases are a match to TRBD1. The CDR3 is made up of 13 amino acids. The germline V gene has CDR1 SNHLY and CDR2 FYNNEI.

The V and J genes are TRBV18 and TRBJ1-1, with D possibly matching TRBD1 (6 bases). Germline CDR1 is KGHSH and CDR2 is LQKENI. V lost 4 bases, J lost 1 base, and 13 bases lay in between. The CDR3 sequence is 15 residues long. The CDR3 loop is CASSRRGRENTEAFF. The CDR3 coding sequence is TGTGCCAGCTCACGAAGGGGGAGGGAGAACACTGAAGCTTTCTTT.

This clonotype was observed a few times. V gene TRBV9 combines with J gene TRBJ2-5; D is ambiguous. With 3 bases removed from V and 2 bases from J, the gap between germline ends came to 11 bases. Germline lookup yields CDR1 SGDLS and CDR2 YYNGEE. This CDR3 spans 14 amino acids. The CDR3 DNA follows: TGTGCCAGCAGCGCTTACAGTACTCAAGAGACCCAGTACTTC. Residues: CASSAYSTQETQYF.

This clonotype was detected only a few times. For the CDR3, the DNA is TGTGCCAGCAGCTTAGATCTGGCGAACACTGAAGCTTTCTTT. Its protein product is CASSLDLANTEAFF. The chain combines TRBV7-2 with TRBJ1-1, with unresolved D. The CDR3 sequence is 14 residues long. The ends were cut back, 1 base at V and 1 base at J, with 7 bases in the middle. The germline V gene encodes CDR1 SGHTA and CDR2 FQGNSA.

This clonotype showed up many times. The CDR3 DNA sequence: TGTGCCAGCAGTGAGGGCCGCCGTGGCTACACCTTC. It translates to CASSEGRRGYTF. V is TRBV25-1 and J is TRBJ1-2; the D is unclear. Per the germline V gene, CDR1 is MGHDK and CDR2 is SYGVNS. The length of the CDR3 is 12 residues. The ends were cut back, 3 bases at V and 7 bases at J, with 9 bases in the middle.

This clonotype has a handful of counts. DNA for the CDR3: TGCAGCGTTGAAGATTTAACCCGGTCGGGTGAAAAACTGTTTTTT. It translates to CSVEDLTRSGEKLFF. This sequence joins TRBV29-1 and TRBJ1-4; no firm D call. CDR3 length: 15 residues. Germline CDR1 reads SQVTM; CDR2 reads ANQGSEA. Trimming left V 0 bases short and J 7 bases short, with 15 bases between.

This clonotype occurred many times. This sequence joins TRBV4-2 and TRBJ2-1; TRBD1 agrees at 7 bases. The CDR3 runs to 15 residues. Germline CDR1 reads LGHNA; CDR2 reads YNFKEQ. The junction had 9 bases not matched to a gene; V was cut back by 4 bases and J by 6 bases. In DNA, the CDR3 is TGTGCCAGCAGCCTGGGGGCAGGGGGTTTCAATGAGCAGTTCTTC. Its protein product is CASSLGAGGFNEQFF.

In its sample, this clonotype was seen many times. This rearrangement joins TRBV2 to TRBJ2-5, with TRBD2 as a possible D gene (6 bases). From germline, CDR1 is SNHLY and CDR2 FYNNEI. This CDR3 contains 13 residues. Trimming cost V 7 bases and J 0 bases, with 9 bases left between them. CDR3: CASKAGNQETQYF. The CDR3 DNA follows: TGTGCCAGCAAGGCGGGAAACCAAGAGACCCAGTACTTC.

This clonotype was observed a handful of times. The gene calls are TRBV29-1 and TRBJ2-7; a possible D gene is TRBD2 (5 bases). Trimming took off 1 base at V and 4 bases at J, with 11 bases between the two ends. The CDR3 extends over 13 amino acids. CDR1 is SQVTM and CDR2 is ANQGSEA in the germline V gene. CDR3 nucleotide sequence: TGCAGCGTTGAAGGCGAGGGTCTATACGAGCAGTACTTC. Its translation is CSVEGEGLYEQYF.

Only a few counts were recorded for this clonotype. CDR3 region: CASRQAGGNNEQFF. CDR3 coding DNA: TGTGCCAGCCGCCAAGCGGGAGGGAACAATGAGCAGTTCTTC. The rearrangement joins TRBV28 to TRBJ2-1, with TRBD2 identical over 10 bases. This CDR3 has 14 amino acids. Germline V gene data show CDR1 as MDHEN and CDR2 as SYDVKM. V trimming: 8 bases; J trimming: 5 bases; junction bases outside the gene matches: 6. Full variable domain (rest looked up from reference TRBV28 and TRBJ2-1): DVKVTQSSRYLVKRTGEKVFLECVQDMDHENMFWYRQDPGLGLRLIYFSYDVKMKEKGDIPEGYSVSREKKERFSLILESASTNQTSMYLCASRQAGGNNEQFFGPGTRLTVL.

This chain connects TRBV27 to TRBJ1-1; 10 bases line up with TRBD1. The CDR3 sequence is 17 residues long. Germline V gives CDR1 MNHEY, CDR2 SMNVEV (reference sequence). J lost 0 bases, V lost 4 bases, and 8 bases had no gene match. The CDR3 spells CASSSGQGSLMNTEAFF. In DNA form, the CDR3 reads TGTGCCAGCAGTTCGGGACAGGGGAGCCTCATGAACACTGAAGCTTTCTTT.

This clonotype was seen more than once but under ten times. The chain employs TRBV7-2 and TRBJ2-5, with TRBD2 matching over 11 bases. Losses at the gene ends were 5 bases for V and 9 bases for J; bases not matched to a gene: 11. The CDR3 extends over 15 amino acids. CDR1 is SGHTA and CDR2 is FQGNSA in the germline V gene. CDR3 in amino acids: CASSPKEASGGSQYF. The CDR3 DNA sequence: TGTGCCAGCAGCCCCAAGGAAGCTAGCGGGGGGTCCCAGTACTTC.

Many counts were recorded for this clonotype. This CDR3 reads CASSPGQASYEQYF. The CDR3 DNA is TGTGCCAGCAGCCCGGGACAGGCATCCTACGAGCAGTACTTC. The V call is TRBV28, the J call TRBJ2-7; 8 bases map to TRBD1. The CDR3 contains 14 residues. CDR1 is MDHEN, CDR2 SYDVKM, per germline. J was trimmed by 1 base and V by 6 bases; bases with no gene match: 5.

V and J are TRBV7-9 and TRBJ1-1; D remains unclear. There are 13 residues in the CDR3. Germline loops: CDR1 SEHNR, CDR2 FQNEAQ (reference sequence). V was pared by 4 bases and J by 1 base, with 7 bases between. CDR3 protein: CASSSPQNTEAFF. For the CDR3, the DNA is TGTGCCAGCAGCTCCCCGCAGAACACTGAAGCTTTCTTT.

The V gene is TRBV7-6, the J gene TRBJ1-5; D unresolved. The V end lost 7 bases, the J end lost 5 bases, and 15 bases lay between the germline ends. The CDR3 runs to 14 residues. The V gene's germline CDR1 is SGHVS and CDR2 FNYEAQ. The CDR3 here is CASILQSLYQPQHF. Here the CDR3 DNA reads TGTGCCAGCATCCTACAGAGCCTATATCAGCCCCAGCATTTT.

The V gene is TRBV29-1, the J gene TRBJ2-5; 12 positions match TRBD2. This CDR3 is built from 14 residues. CDR1 SQVTM and CDR2 ANQGSEA come from the germline V gene. After removal of 3 bases from V and 4 bases from J, the junction contained 3 bases not matched to a gene. CDR3 sequence reads: CSVEPSGRVETQYF. Written as DNA, the CDR3 is TGCAGCGTTGAGCCTAGCGGGAGGGTAGAGACCCAGTACTTC. The full variable domain, with the rest looked up from reference TRBV29-1 and TRBJ2-5, is SAVISQKPSRDICQRGTSLTIQCQVDSQVTMMFWYRQQPGQSLTLIATANQGSEATYESGFVIDKFPISRPNLTFSTLTVSNMSPEDSSIYLCSVEPSGRVETQYFGPGTRLLVL.

At least ten counts were recorded for this clonotype. The chain employs TRBV11-2 and TRBJ2-3; tentatively, D is TRBD1 or TRBD2 (5 bases each). V lost 5 bases to trimming and J lost 7 bases, with 13 bases between them. This CDR3 is 13 amino acids long. Germline CDR1 and CDR2: SGHAT and FQNNGV. The CDR3 loop reads CASSRDQRYTQYF. Here the CDR3 DNA reads TGTGCCAGCAGCCGGGACCAGCGCTATACGCAGTATTTT.

This clonotype was found many times. The chain uses TRBV20-1 and TRBJ2-1, with 10 bases identical to TRBD2. The CDR3 extends over 13 amino acids. V was pared by 6 bases and J by 6 bases, with 5 bases of the junction left unmatched. Germline V gene sequence: CDR1 DFQATT, CDR2 SNEGSKA (reference sequence). The CDR3 spells CSAQTSGPNEQFF. CDR3 in DNA: TGCAGTGCCCAGACTAGCGGGCCCAATGAGCAGTTCTTC.

In this sample, this clonotype turned up many times. The CDR3, as DNA: TGCGCCAGCAGCTTGAATGGCGGGAGCGAGCAGTACTTC. Protein: CASSLNGGSEQYF. This chain links TRBV5-1 with TRBJ2-7; TRBD2 matches at 7 bases. The ends lost 1 base at V and 6 bases at J; junction bases unmatched: 4. CDR1 and CDR2 from the germline V gene are SGHRS and YFSETQ. This CDR3 is 13 amino acids long. The whole variable domain, filled in from reference TRBV5-1 and TRBJ2-7, reads KAGVTQTPRYLIKTRGQQVTLSCSPISGHRSVSWYQQTPGQGLQFLFEYFSETQRNKGNFPGRFSGRQFSNSRSEMNVSTLELGDSALYLCASSLNGGSEQYFGPGTRLTVT.

This clonotype came up a few times. V gene TRBV20-1 combines with J gene TRBJ2-6; D is undetermined. CDR1 DFQATT and CDR2 SNEGSKA come from the germline V gene (reference sequence). The V and J ends lost 3 bases and 2 bases respectively, with 8 bases between them. This CDR3 region has 14 residues. CDR3 bases: TGCAGTGCTAGTCGTGGCACTGGGGCCAACGTCCTGACTTTC. This encodes CSASRGTGANVLTF.

In this sample, this clonotype turned up a few times. The chain links TRBV6-2 or TRBV6-3 to TRBJ2-1; maybe TRBD1 (6 bases). V dropped 6 bases and J dropped 2 bases, with 17 bases sitting between them. CDR3 length: 16 amino acids. In germline, CDR1 is MNHEY, CDR2 SVGEGT. CDR3 in DNA: TGTGCCAGCAGACGTTCGGGACACCTTACCTACAATGAGCAGTTCTTC. It is translated as CASRRSGHLTYNEQFF.

This clonotype has a count of ten or more. The chain joins TRBV4-2 to TRBJ2-3; weak D call: TRBD1 (5 bases). The V gene's germline CDR1 is LGHNA and CDR2 YNFKEQ. This CDR3 is 17 amino acids long. V was clipped by 0 bases and J by 2 bases, with 15 bases between them. Here the CDR3 DNA reads TGTGCCAGCAGCCAAGAAGCGCGACAGAGCCTCACAGATACGCAGTATTTT. This translates into CASSQEARQSLTDTQYF.

This clonotype came up a few times. The chain uses TRBV6-2 or TRBV6-3 and TRBJ2-7; the D gene is possibly TRBD2 (5 bases). Germline assignment: CDR1 MNHEY and CDR2 SVGEGT. V lost 6 bases, J lost 0 bases, and 18 bases lay in between. This CDR3 comprises 16 residues. The CDR3 bases are TGTGCCAGCAGCCCATTCGCCGGACTGAACTCCTACGAGCAGTACTTC. Translation gives CASSPFAGLNSYEQYF.

Ten or more counts support this clonotype. The chain carries TRBV5-1 and TRBJ2-1; 7 nucleotides line up with TRBD1. Trimming took 1 base from V and 5 from J; bases not matched to a gene: 3. Germline lookup yields CDR1 SGHRS and CDR2 YFSETQ. There are 14 residues in the CDR3. CDR3 nucleotide sequence: TGCGCCAGCAGCTTGTGGACAGGCGACAATGAGCAGTTCTTC. It translates to CASSLWTGDNEQFF.